One sample yielded the 4 T cell receptor beta chains listed below, sequenced in a study of shared clonotypes between healthy human individuals. Data came from immunoSEQ multiplex PCR; TCRdb stores just in-frame clones and leaves some out. The sample yields some 1,400,000 clones, approximately 96% seen once. Sequencing was performed on naive CD4+ T cells sorted from blood. Subset meaning: CD45RA+ positively selected. These TCRs come from a man aged 25-45 years in good health.

The chain is built from TRBV9 and TRBJ2-2; D is uncertain. The ends were cut back, 3 bases at V and 2 bases at J, with 5 bases in the middle. Per germline, CDR1 SGDLS and CDR2 YYNGEE. This CDR3 comprises 13 residues. CDR3: CASSGVNTGELFF. The CDR3 DNA is TGTGCCAGCAGCGGGGTCAACACCGGGGAGCTGTTTTTT.

On this clone: Additional DNA sequences in this sample encode the identical CDR3. The rearrangement joins TRBV5-1 to TRBJ2-3, with TRBD1 identical over 9 bases. Unmatched junction bases numbered 4, after V lost 4 bases and J lost 4 bases. The V gene's germline CDR1 is SGHRS and CDR2 YFSETQ. The CDR3 contains 14 residues. CDR3: CASSPGQGPDTQYF. CDR3 nucleotide sequence: TGCGCCAGCAGCCCGGGACAGGGTCCAGATACGCAGTATTTT.

Note on this clone: The junction departs from germline at one end; a sequencing error may be responsible. V and J are TRBV6-5 and TRBJ2-7; D might be TRBD2 (7 bases). Germline CDR1 is MNHEY and CDR2 is SVGAGI. This CDR3 region has 16 residues. Here the CDR3 DNA reads TGTGCCAGCAGTTACTCGATGGCGGGAGTGAGGGGGGAGCGGTACTTC. Translation gives CASSYSMAGVRGERYF.

This sequence joins TRBV7-2 and TRBJ2-5; D gene uncertain. Trimming removed 2 bases at V and 5 bases at J, with 6 bases between. Germline V gene lookup returns CDR1 SGHTA and CDR2 FQGNSA. This CDR3 is built from 12 residues. Written as DNA, the CDR3 is TGTGCCAGCAGCTTACACCCCGAGACCCAGTACTTC. Its protein is CASSLHPETQYF.